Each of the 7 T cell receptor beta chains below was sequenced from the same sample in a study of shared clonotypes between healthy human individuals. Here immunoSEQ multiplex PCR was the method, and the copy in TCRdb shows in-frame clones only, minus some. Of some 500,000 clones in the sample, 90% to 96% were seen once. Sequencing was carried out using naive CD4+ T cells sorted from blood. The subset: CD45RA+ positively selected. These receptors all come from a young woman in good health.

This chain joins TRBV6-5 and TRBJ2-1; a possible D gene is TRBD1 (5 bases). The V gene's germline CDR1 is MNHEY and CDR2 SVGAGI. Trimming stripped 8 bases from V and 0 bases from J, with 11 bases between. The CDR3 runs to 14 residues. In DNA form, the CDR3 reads TGTGCCAGCTCACCAGGGTACTCCTACAATGAGCAGTTCTTC. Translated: CASSPGYSYNEQFF.

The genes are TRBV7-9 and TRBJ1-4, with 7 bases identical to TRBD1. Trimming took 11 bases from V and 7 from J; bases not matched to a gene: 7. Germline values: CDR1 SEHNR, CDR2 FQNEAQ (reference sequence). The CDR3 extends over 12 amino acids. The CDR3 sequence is CALDRKFEKLFF. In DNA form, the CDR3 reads TGTGCCTTGGACAGGAAGTTTGAAAAACTGTTTTTT.

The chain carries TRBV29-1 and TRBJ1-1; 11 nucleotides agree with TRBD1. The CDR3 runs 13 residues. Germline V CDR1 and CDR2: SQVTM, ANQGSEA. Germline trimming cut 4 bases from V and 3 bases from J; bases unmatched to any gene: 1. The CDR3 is CSVGTGGDTEAFF. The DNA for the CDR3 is TGCAGCGTTGGGACAGGGGGCGACACTGAAGCTTTCTTT.

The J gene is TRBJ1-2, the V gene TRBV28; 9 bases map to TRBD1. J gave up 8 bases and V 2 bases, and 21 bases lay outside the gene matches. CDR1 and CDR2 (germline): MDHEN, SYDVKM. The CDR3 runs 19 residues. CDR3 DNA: TGTGCCAGCAGTTTAAGGTCGTACGCCCCTAAGACAGGGGGAGGGGGCTACACCTTC. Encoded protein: CASSLRSYAPKTGGGGYTF.

The CDR3 sequence is CASSMAGHYGYTF. Here the CDR3 DNA reads TGTGCCAGTAGTATGGCGGGGCACTATGGCTACACCTTC. V gene TRBV19 combines with J gene TRBJ1-2; tentative D call: TRBD1 (5 bases). Per the germline V gene, CDR1 is LNHDA and CDR2 is SQIVND (reference sequence). This CDR3 contains 13 residues. The V end was cut by 3 bases, the J end by 3 bases, with 8 bases between.

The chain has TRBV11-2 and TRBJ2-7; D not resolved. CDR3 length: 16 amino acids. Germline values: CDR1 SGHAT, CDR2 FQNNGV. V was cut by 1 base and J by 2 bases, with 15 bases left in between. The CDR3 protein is CASSLVSGVKTYEQYF. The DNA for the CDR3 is TGTGCCAGCAGCTTAGTTTCTGGCGTTAAGACCTACGAGCAGTACTTC.

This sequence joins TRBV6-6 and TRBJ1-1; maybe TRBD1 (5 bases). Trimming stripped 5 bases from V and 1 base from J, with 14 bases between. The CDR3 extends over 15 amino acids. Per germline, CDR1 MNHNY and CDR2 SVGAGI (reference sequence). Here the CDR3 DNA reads TGTGCCAGCAGTCCCACGGGGGAGGGGAACACTGAAGCTTTCTTT. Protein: CASSPTGEGNTEAFF.